Given below is one TCR beta chain in context. Healthy bone marrow donors made up the donor group. This sample stems from a study of cytomegalovirus exposure and HLA in healthy donors. Study summary: Earlier, almost 120 million unique TCR beta sequences were recovered from approximately 180 million T cells by an analysis.

PCR was performed using 60 Vbeta and 13 Jbeta primers. Profiling relied on immunoSEQ multiplex PCR, and the TCRdb table lists in-frame clones only, not all of them. Among 150,000 to 200,000 clones, around three quarters were seen once, and the ten largest hold just over 3%. Sequenced: PBMCs. The TCR comes from a woman aged 40-49 years in good health and CMV-seronegative.

The chain's CDR3 is CASSIRRGTEAFF. In nucleotides, the CDR3 is TGTGCCAGTAGTATCAGGAGGGGCACTGAAGCTTTCTTT. The J gene is TRBJ1-1, the V gene TRBV19, with D possibly matching TRBD1 (5 bases). Trimming cost V 3 bases and J 4 bases, with 9 bases left between them. Germline V gene sequence: CDR1 LNHDA, CDR2 SQIVND (reference sequence). CDR3 length: 13 residues.